Following are 16 T cell receptor beta chains from one sample sequenced in a study of blood T cells in healthy people across ages. Next came a second PCR, run for about 7 to 12 cycles, which used a sample-barcoded 5' primer along with a J-beta primer mix. From the 5' RACE reads, TCRdb called clonotypes with MiXCR, one entry per CDR3 protein. Of about 700,000 distinct CDR3 sequences in the sample, around 32% are singletons; the top ten hold 15%. The sample comprised blood. These receptors were taken from a woman of 80 years or more in good health.

The chain is built from TRBV29-1 and TRBJ2-7; TRBD2 agrees at 8 bases. J lost 2 bases, V lost 3 bases, and 3 bases had no gene match. Looked up from germline, CDR1 is SQVTM and CDR2 is ANQGSEA. The CDR3 spans 13 residues. The CDR3 loop reads CSVDRGGTYEQYF. The CDR3 region has the DNA TGCAGCGTTGACCGGGGGGGGACCTACGAGCAGTACTTC.

About this clonotype: A much larger clone sits a single nucleotide away, making a read error possible. The V call is TRBV5-1, the J call TRBJ2-5; tentatively, D is TRBD1 or TRBD2 (6 bases each). The V gene's germline CDR1 is SGHRS and CDR2 YFSETQ. This CDR3 has 15 amino acids. The CDR3 bases are TGCGCCAGCAGCACGGGCCCCGGGGGACAAGAGACCCAGTGCTTC. This codes for CASSTGPGGQETQCF.

This clonotype was observed many times. The chain has TRBV15 and TRBJ1-4; D perhaps matches TRBD1 (6 bases). There are 15 residues in the CDR3. Germline CDR1 and CDR2: LNHNV and YYDKDF (reference sequence). V was cut by 2 bases and J by 4 bases, with 11 bases left in between. CDR3: CATSRSTGGNEKLFF. As DNA, the CDR3 is TGTGCCACCAGCAGATCGACAGGCGGTAATGAAAAACTGTTTTTT.

At least ten counts were recorded for this clonotype. This chain links TRBV20-1 with TRBJ2-1; TRBD2 matches at 11 bases. Trimming at V came to 0 bases and at J to 6 bases, leaving 4 bases not matched to a gene. CDR3 length: 15 residues. CDR1 is DFQATT, CDR2 SNEGSKA, per germline (reference sequence). In DNA, the CDR3 is TGCAGTGCTAGAGATTCCCTAGCGGGGGGCAATGAGCAGTTCTTC. This translates into CSARDSLAGGNEQFF.

This clonotype was recorded a few times. The chain carries TRBV9 and TRBJ1-1; D is unresolved. Germline V gene lookup returns CDR1 SGDLS and CDR2 YYNGEE. V lost 3 bases, J lost 0 bases, and 9 bases lay in between. The CDR3 loop spans 14 amino acids. The CDR3 sequence is CASSDSAMNTEAFF. The CDR3, as DNA: TGTGCCAGCAGCGACAGCGCCATGAACACTGAAGCTTTCTTT. Variable domain in full (rest from reference TRBV9 and TRBJ1-1): DSGVTQTPKHLITATGQRVTLRCSPRSGDLSVYWYQQSLDQGLQFLIQYYNGEERAKGNILERFSAQQFPDLHSELNLSSLELGDSALYFCASSDSAMNTEAFFGQGTRLTVV.

The J gene is TRBJ1-1, the V gene TRBV20-1, with a weak D call TRBD1 (6 bases). This CDR3 contains 14 residues. CDR1 and CDR2 from the germline V gene are DFQATT and SNEGSKA (reference sequence). V dropped 0 bases and J dropped 6 bases, with 14 bases sitting between them. The CDR3 is CSAREGAGISEAFF. The CDR3 DNA follows: TGCAGTGCTAGAGAGGGGGCAGGGATATCTGAAGCTTTCTTT.

Many counts were recorded for this clonotype. This chain connects TRBV27 to TRBJ2-7; possible D gene TRBD2, 7 bases. The CDR3 extends over 12 amino acids. Germline V gene lookup returns CDR1 MNHEY and CDR2 SMNVEV (reference sequence). The CDR3 nucleotides read TGTGTATCGTCCCGCGGGGGCGACGAGCAGTACTTC. Encoded protein: CVSSRGGDEQYF.

This clonotype turned up a few times. The chain joins TRBV30 to TRBJ1-5; D unresolved. The CDR3 covers 14 residues. The V gene's germline CDR1 is GTSNPN and CDR2 SVGIG (reference sequence). Trimming cost V 1 base and J 1 base, with 8 bases left between them. The CDR3 DNA reads as TGTGCCTGGAGTGCTGACTGGAGCAATCAGCCCCAGCATTTT. Its protein product is CAWSADWSNQPQHF. Looking up the rest from reference TRBV30 and TRBJ1-5 gives the full variable domain: SQTIHQWPATLVQPVGSPLSLECTVEGTSNPNLYWYRQAAGRGLQLLFYSVGIGQISSEVPQNLSASRPQDRQFILSSKKLLLSDSGFYLCAWSADWSNQPQHFGDGTRLSIL.

The chain links TRBV7-6 to TRBJ2-3; D gene ambiguous. The CDR3 extends over 14 amino acids. Germline V lookup: CDR1 SGHVS, CDR2 FNYEAQ. The V end was cut by 4 bases, the J end by 5 bases, with 13 bases between. In DNA form, the CDR3 reads TGTGCCAGCAGCTGGCGGACGGCGAGAGATACGCAGTATTTT. It encodes CASSWRTARDTQYF. The whole variable domain, remainder taken from reference TRBV7-6 and TRBJ2-3, is GAGVSQSPRYKVTKRGQDVALRCDPISGHVSLYWYRQALGQGPEFLTYFNYEAQQDKSGLPNDRFSAERPEGSISTLTIQRTEQRDSAMYRCASSWRTARDTQYFGPGTRLTVL.

This clonotype was counted only a few times. A read error may explain this, as a much larger clone is one base away. The genes are TRBV27 and TRBJ2-7; D assignment may be TRBD1 or TRBD2 (5 bases each). Per germline, CDR1 MNHEY and CDR2 SMNVEV (reference sequence). This CDR3 is built from 15 residues. V was pared by 3 bases and J by 3 bases, with 15 bases between. The CDR3 bases are TGTGCCAGCAGTTTGTTGGGGACCAAAAGCTACGAGCAGTACTTC. It is translated as CASSLLGTKSYEQYF.

Points on this clonotype: With a much larger clone just one base away, this may be a read error. The chain has TRBV15 and TRBJ1-6; D remains ambiguous. Germline CDR1 and CDR2: LNHNV and YYDKDF (reference sequence). This CDR3 region has 14 residues. The CDR3 coding sequence is TGTGCCACCGGCAGAGAATTAGAGGGTTCACCCCTCCACTTT. It specifies CATGRELEGSPLHF. Full variable domain (outside the CDR3, taken from reference TRBV15 and TRBJ1-6): DAMVIQNPRYQVTQFGKPVTLSCSQTLNHNVMYWYQQKSSQAPKLLFHYYDKDFNNEADTPDNFQSRRPNTSFCFLDIRSPGLGDTAMYLCATGRELEGSPLHFGNGTRLTVT.

In regard to this clonotype: Just one base apart from a much larger clone, this may be a read error. Written as DNA, the CDR3 is TGTGCCAGCAGCCTACCCGGGGGCAGGGGCTACGAGCAGTACTTC. It encodes CASSLPGGRGYEQYF. V is TRBV7-3 and J is TRBJ2-7; D may be TRBD1 or TRBD2 (6 bases each). This CDR3 is built from 15 residues. Germline-derived CDR1 and CDR2 are SGHTA and FQGTGA. The ends were cut back, 5 bases at V and 3 bases at J, with 17 bases in the middle.

As for this clonotype: A much larger clone lies one base from this, so it may be a read error. This chain uses TRBV20-1 with TRBJ2-1, with TRBD1 identical over 9 bases. The V gene end was trimmed by 3 bases and the J gene end by 6 bases; junction bases not matched to a gene: 9. CDR1 is DFQATT, CDR2 SNEGSKA, per germline (reference sequence). The CDR3 runs 15 residues. Here the CDR3 reads CSASPGTGTINEQFF. CDR3 bases: TGCAGTGCTAGTCCCGGGACAGGGACCATCAATGAGCAGTTCTTC.

This chain links TRBV20-1 with TRBJ2-5; D is undetermined. The germline V and J ends were trimmed by 1 base and 0 bases, with 9 bases remaining between them. There are 14 residues in the CDR3. CDR1 DFQATT and CDR2 SNEGSKA come from the germline V gene (reference sequence). The CDR3 region has the DNA TGCAGTGCTAGAGTGAGGTCTCACCAAGAGACCCAGTACTTC. It encodes CSARVRSHQETQYF.

This clonotype occurred many times. The chain has TRBV7-2 and TRBJ1-1; the D gene is possibly TRBD1 (5 bases). The CDR3 length is 15 residues. The V and J ends lost 1 base and 10 bases respectively, with 19 bases between them. Germline V gene sequence: CDR1 SGHTA, CDR2 FQGNSA. CDR3 region: CASSLDSSGTLRAFF. Written as DNA, the CDR3 is TGTGCCAGCAGCTTAGACTCGTCAGGGACCTTGAGAGCTTTCTTT.

Many counts were recorded for this clonotype. The chain couples TRBV2 to TRBJ1-6, with 7 bases lining up with TRBD1. This CDR3 spans 16 amino acids. After removal of 6 bases from V and 8 bases from J, the junction contained 13 bases not matched to a gene. The germline gives CDR1 SNHLY, CDR2 FYNNEI. CDR3 amino acids: CASSAPQGKGDSPLHF. The CDR3 DNA follows: TGTGCCAGCAGCGCCCCACAGGGGAAAGGAGATTCACCCCTCCACTTT.